A selection of T cell receptor beta chains follows, all from one sample in a study of blood T cell repertoires in COVID-19. Using immunoSEQ multiplex PCR, the repertoire was profiled, and TCRdb retains in-frame clones only, with some absent. Here the sample spans some 240,000 clones, around four fifths being singletons. Input material: peripheral blood. These receptors were collected from a woman aged 60-75 years with active or convalescent COVID-19. Both conserved end residues are part of each CDR3. Fields, in order: D gene, V gene, clone size, CDR3 protein. D genes are given only for firm matches. Clone size, where shown, is once, few, many, or a class for clones that have expanded.

>TRBD2|TRBV18|-
CASSPLTAGRAPLTDTQYF
>TRBD1|TRBV19|-
CASNPGTGRSNQPQHF
>TRBD2|TRBV30|-
CAWSVSGWGGGTDTQYF
>-|TRBV6-5|-
CASSYLWGAGELFF
>TRBD1|TRBV9|-
CASSQSLDRDYGYTF
>-|TRBV2|-
CASSDSLGGYTF
>-|TRBV12-5|few
CASGLPREQETQYF
>TRBD2|TRBV7-4|-
CASSLGLAGVPTDTQYF
>TRBD1|TRBV7-2|-
CASSPRTGRAFF
>-|TRBV19|-
CASSIIAGYGGELFF